Sequencing of this T cell receptor (beta chain) was carried out in a study of T cells after yellow fever vaccination. Using its own MiXCR run on the 5' RACE reads, TCRdb lists one record per CDR3 protein. The sample has 350,000 to 550,000 distinct CDR3 sequences, 18% seen once; the top ten hold 15% to 20%. This clonotype has just a few counts. CDR3 length: 14 residues. V lost 0 bases and J 6 bases, leaving 8 bases between the germline ends. The germline CDR1 and CDR2 sequences are LNHNV and YYDKDF (reference sequence). This chain joins TRBV15 and TRBJ2-2; D is perhaps TRBD1 (5 bases). The sequence was collected from a man between 18 and 29 years old who received the YFV17D yellow fever vaccine. The starting material was PBMCs, obtained before the yellow fever booster vaccination. The CDR3 coding sequence is TGTGCCACCAGCAGAGACCAGGGTCCCGGGGAGCTGTTTTTT. Protein: CATSRDQGPGELFF.